These 8 T cell receptor beta chains originate from one sample sequenced in a study of early T cells in non-severe SARS-CoV-2 infection. One entry per CDR3 protein, called by TCRdb with MiXCR from the 5' RACE reads. The sample carries 70,000 to 95,000 distinct CDR3 sequences, 11% to 15% recorded once. The sequencing sample was made of whole blood. These receptors came from an adult who was a healthcare worker with PCR-confirmed SARS-CoV-2 infection or an uninfected control (not recorded which).

The chain has TRBV18 and TRBJ1-5; 8 bases align to TRBD1. CDR3 length: 14 residues. J gave up 6 bases and V 1 base, and 2 bases lay outside the gene matches. In germline, CDR1 is KGHSH, CDR2 LQKENI. In nucleotides, the CDR3 is TGTGCCAGCTCACCACAGGGGACAGGTCAGCCCCAGCATTTT. Translating gives CASSPQGTGQPQHF. The full variable domain, with the rest looked up from reference TRBV18 and TRBJ1-5, is NAGVMQNPRHLVRRRGQEARLRCSPMKGHSHVYWYRQLPEEGLKFMVYLQKENIIDESGMPKERFSAEFPKEGPSILRIQQVVRGDSAAYFCASSPQGTGQPQHFGDGTRLSIL.

The table lists this clonotype with a few counts. The J gene is TRBJ2-7, the V gene TRBV7-6, with D hard to call. Trimming cost V 0 bases and J 0 bases, with 3 bases left between them. The CDR3 length is 13 residues. Germline values: CDR1 SGHVS, CDR2 FNYEAQ. The CDR3 sequence is CASSLAHSYEQYF. CDR3 bases: TGTGCCAGCAGCTTAGCTCACTCCTACGAGCAGTACTTC.

This clonotype was seen only a few times. CDR3 protein: CASSSSHYNEQFF. CDR3 nucleotide sequence: TGTGCCAGCAGCTCCTCCCACTACAATGAGCAGTTCTTC. The rearrangement joins TRBV7-3 to TRBJ2-1; D is uncertain. This CDR3 spans 13 amino acids. From germline, CDR1 is SGHTA and CDR2 FQGTGA. Trimming took 4 bases from V and 3 from J, leaving 7 bases between them.

This clonotype has only a few counts. This chain connects TRBV10-2 to TRBJ2-1, with 15 bases lining up with TRBD2. V gave up 7 bases and J gave up 4 bases; unmatched junction bases: 8. Looked up from germline, CDR1 is WSHSY and CDR2 is SAAADI. This CDR3 contains 17 residues. This chain's CDR3 is CASKGTSGGTLYNEQFF. CDR3 nucleotide sequence: TGCGCCAGCAAAGGGACTAGCGGGGGGACGCTTTACAATGAGCAGTTCTTC.

This clonotype was recorded a few times. J is TRBJ1-4 and V is TRBV27; TRBD1 matches 12 bases. The germline gives CDR1 MNHEY, CDR2 SMNVEV (reference sequence). V shed 2 bases, J shed 4 bases, and the junction held 5 bases outside the gene matches. This CDR3 contains 17 residues. The CDR3: CASSLRDRGRINEKLFF. In DNA, the CDR3 is TGTGCCAGCAGTTTACGGGACAGGGGGCGGATTAATGAAAAACTGTTTTTT.

V usage is TRBV11-2 and J usage is TRBJ2-3; D unclear. Trimming stripped 0 bases from V and 6 bases from J, with 13 bases between. Germline values: CDR1 SGHAT, CDR2 FQNNGV. The length of the CDR3 is 15 residues. CDR3 sequence reads: CASSLDMGTMDTQYF. The CDR3 region has the DNA TGTGCCAGCAGCTTAGATATGGGAACGATGGATACGCAGTATTTT.

V usage is TRBV7-6 and J usage is TRBJ2-5, with D possibly called TRBD1 or TRBD2 (6 bases each). This CDR3 region has 18 residues. V shed 3 bases and J shed 4 bases, with 24 bases lying between them. The V gene's germline CDR1 is SGHVS and CDR2 FNYEAQ. CDR3 DNA sequence: TGTGCCAGCAGCTTGACCCCCCCCTGGGGGGCCCTGGGAGAGACCCAGTACTTC. This sequence encodes CASSLTPPWGALGETQYF.

This clonotype was counted at least ten times. The chain has TRBV24-1 and TRBJ2-7; D uncertain. Trimming took 8 bases from V and 5 from J, leaving 12 bases between them. The germline V gene encodes CDR1 KGHDR and CDR2 SFDVKD. This CDR3 is 12 amino acids long. The DNA of the CDR3 is TGTGCCACCAAAGGGCAATGCGACGAGCAGTACTTC. Translated, it gives CATKGQCDEQYF.